This entry describes one T cell receptor (beta chain). The CDR3 length is 15 residues. With 5 bases clipped from V and 4 bases from J, the junction kept 7 bases outside the gene matches. CDR1 is LGHDT and CDR2 is YNNKEL in the germline V gene (reference sequence). The Seattle site enrolled patients during active infection and followed them longitudinally. The sample belongs to a study of blood T cell repertoires in COVID-19. About the research overall: Researchers got acute and convalescent COVID-19 samples from the United States, Italy and Spain. In each case, the material was cDNA or gDNA derived from T cells, B-cell-depleted T cells, or PBMCs.

Per the original methods: The assay estimated nucleated cells by amplifying reference gene primers. Data came from immunoSEQ multiplex PCR; TCRdb stores just in-frame clones and leaves some out. V and J calls and clone size follow that table, whereas D and trimming were derived from the DNA. Of roughly 200,000 clones in the sample, roughly 80% are singletons; the top ten hold under 7%. The sequence came from a woman between 35 and 50 years old with COVID-19, enrolled during active disease. The chain links TRBV3-1 (or the pseudogene TRBV3-2) to TRBJ1-3; TRBD1 matches at 8 bases. Sequenced material: peripheral blood. CDR3 coding DNA: TGTGCCAGCAGCGGACAGGGTGAGGGAGGAAACACCATATATTTT. Protein sequence: CASSGQGEGGNTIYF.